The next 10 T cell receptor beta chains were all read from a single sample in a study of T cell repertoires in cytomegalovirus infection. Antigens for these TCRs are unknown. A single record per CDR3 protein comes from TCRdb applying MiXCR to the reads. The sample consists of 800,000 to 950,000 distinct CDR3 sequences, 30% to 35% of them appearing once. The sequencing here drew on cultured CD8+ T cells from PBMCs, taken from culture after CMV antigen stimulation. Source of these receptors: a human donor in good health (CMV status not recorded). Some clones in this sample may be carry-over from other donors' samples.

This clonotype was detected a few times. This rearrangement joins TRBV7-2 to TRBJ1-5; D ambiguous. The germline V gene has CDR1 SGHTA and CDR2 FQGNSA. The CDR3 is 15 amino acids. Trimming removed 3 bases from V and 0 bases from J, with 9 bases in between. CDR3 nucleotides: TGTGCCAGCAGCTTTTCAGAGTCTAGCAATCAGCCCCAGCATTTT. Amino acid sequence: CASSFSESSNQPQHF.

This chain connects TRBV10-1 to TRBJ1-4; the D gene is possibly TRBD1 (5 bases). Germline V gene data show CDR1 as WNHNN and CDR2 as SYGVQD (reference sequence). The CDR3 spans 15 residues. The V and J ends lost 11 bases and 0 bases respectively, with 16 bases between them. In DNA, the CDR3 is TGCGCCGTTTGGGGGGACGGCGCAACTAATGAAAAACTGTTTTTT. Translating gives CAVWGDGATNEKLFF.

The sample holds a few counts of this clonotype. CDR3 residues: CASRSEVIYEQYF. In DNA, the CDR3 is TGTGCCAGCAGGTCTGAGGTGATCTACGAGCAGTACTTC. The chain is built from TRBV7-9 and TRBJ2-7; D is unresolved. The CDR3 consists of 13 residues. Germline V gene sequence: CDR1 SEHNR, CDR2 FQNEAQ (reference sequence). V was cut by 6 bases and J by 3 bases, with 12 bases left in between.

The V and J genes are TRBV4-3 and TRBJ1-1; D possibly corresponds to TRBD1 (6 bases). The CDR3 loop spans 17 amino acids. Germline V gene lookup returns CDR1 LGHNA and CDR2 YSLEER. Trimming stripped 0 bases from V and 0 bases from J, with 14 bases between. Here the CDR3 reads CASSQDWGGQLNTEAFF. In nucleotides, the CDR3 is TGCGCCAGCAGCCAAGATTGGGGTGGACAGTTGAACACTGAAGCTTTCTTT.

This clonotype was counted only a few times. The CDR3 loop reads CASSSSWTGDSGNTIYF. CDR3 in DNA: TGTGCCAGCAGTTCCTCCTGGACAGGCGACTCTGGAAACACCATATATTTT. The chain has TRBV28 and TRBJ1-3, with TRBD1 matching 7 bases. CDR1 is MDHEN, CDR2 SYDVKM, per germline. Germline trimming cut 4 bases from V and 0 bases from J; bases unmatched to any gene: 9. The CDR3 consists of 17 residues.

This clonotype appeared a few times. The chain carries TRBV7-8 and TRBJ2-2, with 8 bases identical to TRBD1. The CDR3 contains 20 residues. Germline V gives CDR1 SGHVS, CDR2 FQNEAQ. The junction had 15 bases not matched to a gene; V was cut back by 1 base and J by 2 bases. The CDR3 spells CASSLESYRTGRDNTGELFF. CDR3 DNA sequence: TGTGCCAGCAGCTTAGAGTCGTATAGGACAGGGAGAGACAACACCGGGGAGCTGTTTTTT.

V gene TRBV7-8 combines with J gene TRBJ1-4, with a tentative D call TRBD1 (6 bases). This CDR3 is built from 16 residues. Germline-derived CDR1 and CDR2 are SGHVS and FQNEAQ. Trimming pared 5 bases from V and 4 bases from J, leaving 17 bases between. DNA of the CDR3: TGTGCCAGCAGCGCAACCCCCTGGGGGCATAATGAAAAACTGTTTTTT. Its translation: CASSATPWGHNEKLFF.

This clonotype was detected a few times. The chain employs TRBV4-3 and TRBJ2-1; 9 nucleotides line up with TRBD1. Per germline, CDR1 LGHNA and CDR2 YSLEER. Losses at the gene ends were 1 base for V and 9 bases for J; bases not matched to a gene: 16. This CDR3 is built from 18 residues. The CDR3 coding sequence is TGCGCCAGCAGCCAAGTCGGGATTGGGGACAGGGCATCGGGTGAGCAGTTCTTC. Its protein is CASSQVGIGDRASGEQFF.

The chain uses TRBV12-3 or TRBV12-4 and TRBJ1-5; no clear D gene. The CDR3 spans 13 residues. Trimming left V 1 base short and J 5 bases short, with 6 bases between. In DNA form, the CDR3 reads TGTGCCAGCAGTTTAGAGGCCTATCAGCCCCAGCATTTT. Its translation is CASSLEAYQPQHF.

The rearrangement uses TRBV28 and TRBJ1-5; D is possibly TRBD1 (6 bases). This CDR3 is built from 13 residues. Germline CDR1 is MDHEN and CDR2 is SYDVKM. Between the trimmed V and J ends, which lost 7 bases and 9 bases, there was a span of 16 bases. The CDR3 DNA sequence: TGTGCCAGCACACTTGGGACACCCGGGCCCCAGCATTTT. Protein sequence: CASTLGTPGPQHF.